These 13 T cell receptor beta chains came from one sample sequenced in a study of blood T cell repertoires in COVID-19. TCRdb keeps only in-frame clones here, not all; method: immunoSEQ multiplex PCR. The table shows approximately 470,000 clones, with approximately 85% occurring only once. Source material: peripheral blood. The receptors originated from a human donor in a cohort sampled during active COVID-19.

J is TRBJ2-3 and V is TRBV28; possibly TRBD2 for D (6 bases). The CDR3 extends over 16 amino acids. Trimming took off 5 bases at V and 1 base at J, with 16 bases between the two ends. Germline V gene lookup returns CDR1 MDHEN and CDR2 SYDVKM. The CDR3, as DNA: TGTGCCAGCAGTCCTCCTAGCGCCCGACGCACAGATACGCAGTATTTT. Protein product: CASSPPSARRTDTQYF. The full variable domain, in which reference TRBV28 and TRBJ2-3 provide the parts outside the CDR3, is DVKVTQSSRYLVKRTGEKVFLECVQDMDHENMFWYRQDPGLGLRLIYFSYDVKMKEKGDIPEGYSVSREKKERFSLILESASTNQTSMYLCASSPPSARRTDTQYFGPGTRLTVL.

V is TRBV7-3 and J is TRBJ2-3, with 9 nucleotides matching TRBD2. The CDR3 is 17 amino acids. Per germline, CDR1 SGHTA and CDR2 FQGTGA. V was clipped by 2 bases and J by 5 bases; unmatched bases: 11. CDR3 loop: CASSLGPQAGGRDTQYF. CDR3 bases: TGTGCCAGCAGCTTAGGGCCTCAAGCGGGAGGTAGAGATACGCAGTATTTT.

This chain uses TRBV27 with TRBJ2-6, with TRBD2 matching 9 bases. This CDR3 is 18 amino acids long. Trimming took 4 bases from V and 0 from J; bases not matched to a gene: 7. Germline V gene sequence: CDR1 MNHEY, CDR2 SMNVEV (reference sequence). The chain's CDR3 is CASSSIAGATSGANVLTF. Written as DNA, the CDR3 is TGTGCCAGCAGTTCGATAGCGGGAGCTACCTCTGGGGCCAACGTCCTGACTTTC.

The CDR3: CASSLELANTEAFF. The CDR3 DNA reads TGTGCCAGCAGCTTAGAGTTGGCGAACACTGAAGCTTTCTTT. V is TRBV7-9 and J is TRBJ1-1, with D unclear. Germline assignment: CDR1 SEHNR and CDR2 FQNEAQ (reference sequence). CDR3 length equals 14 residues. Trimming stripped 1 base from V and 1 base from J, with 7 bases between.

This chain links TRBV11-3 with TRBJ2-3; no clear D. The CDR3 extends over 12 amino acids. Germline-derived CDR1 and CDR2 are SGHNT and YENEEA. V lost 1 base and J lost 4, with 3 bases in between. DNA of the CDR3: TGTGCCAGCAGCTTAGTCTCAGATACGCAGTATTTT. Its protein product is CASSLVSDTQYF.

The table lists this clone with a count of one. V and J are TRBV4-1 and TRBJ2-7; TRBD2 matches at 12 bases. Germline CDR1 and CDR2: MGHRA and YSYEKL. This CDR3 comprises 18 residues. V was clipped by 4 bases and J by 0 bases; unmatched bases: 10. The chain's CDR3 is CASSRETSGSSSSYEQYF. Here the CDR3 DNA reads TGCGCCAGCAGCCGAGAGACTAGCGGGAGTTCTTCCTCCTACGAGCAGTACTTC.

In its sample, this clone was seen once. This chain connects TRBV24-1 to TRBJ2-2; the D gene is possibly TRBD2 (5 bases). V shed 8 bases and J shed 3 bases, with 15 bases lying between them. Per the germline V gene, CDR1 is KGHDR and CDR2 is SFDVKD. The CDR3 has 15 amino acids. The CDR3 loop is CATTPDSRDTGELFF. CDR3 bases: TGTGCCACCACCCCGGACTCCCGGGACACCGGGGAGCTGTTTTTT.

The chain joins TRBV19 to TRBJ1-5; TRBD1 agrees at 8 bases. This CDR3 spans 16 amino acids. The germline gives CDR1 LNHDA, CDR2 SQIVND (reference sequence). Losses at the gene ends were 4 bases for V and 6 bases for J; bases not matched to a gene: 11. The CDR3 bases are TGTGCCAGTAGTACCGGGACAGGCATATTCCTTCAGCCCCAGCATTTT. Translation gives CASSTGTGIFLQPQHF.

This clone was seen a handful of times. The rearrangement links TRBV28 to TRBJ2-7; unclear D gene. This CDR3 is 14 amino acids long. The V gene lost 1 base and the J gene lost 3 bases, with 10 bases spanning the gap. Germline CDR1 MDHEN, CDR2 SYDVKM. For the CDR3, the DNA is TGTGCCAGCAGTTTATTACCCAGAAACTACGAGCAGTACTTC. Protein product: CASSLLPRNYEQYF.

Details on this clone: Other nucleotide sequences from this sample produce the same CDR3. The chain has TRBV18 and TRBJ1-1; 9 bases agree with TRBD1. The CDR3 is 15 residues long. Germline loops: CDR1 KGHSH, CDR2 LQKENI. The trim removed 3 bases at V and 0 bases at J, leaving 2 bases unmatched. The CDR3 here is CASSPRTGVNTEAFF. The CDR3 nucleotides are TGTGCCAGCTCACCTAGGACAGGGGTGAACACTGAAGCTTTCTTT.

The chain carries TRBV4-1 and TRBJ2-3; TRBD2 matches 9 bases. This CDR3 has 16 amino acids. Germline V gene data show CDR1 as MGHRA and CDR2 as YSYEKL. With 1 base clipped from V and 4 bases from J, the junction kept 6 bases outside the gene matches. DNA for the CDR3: TGCGCCAGCAGCCAAGGCTTGGCGGGAGGGGCAGATACGCAGTATTTT. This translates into CASSQGLAGGADTQYF.

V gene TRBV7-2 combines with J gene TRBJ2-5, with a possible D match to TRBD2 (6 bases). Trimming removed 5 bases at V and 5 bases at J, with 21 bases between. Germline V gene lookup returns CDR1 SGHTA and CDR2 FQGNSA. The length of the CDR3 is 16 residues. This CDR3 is CASSPGRGRWRETQYF. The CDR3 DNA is TGTGCCAGCAGCCCCGGGCGGGGCAGGTGGAGGGAGACCCAGTACTTC.

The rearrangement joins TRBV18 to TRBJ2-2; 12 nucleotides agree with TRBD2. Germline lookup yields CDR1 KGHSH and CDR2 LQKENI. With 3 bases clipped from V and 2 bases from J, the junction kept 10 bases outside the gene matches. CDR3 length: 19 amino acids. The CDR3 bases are TGTGCCAGCTCACCGCTCGTTCTAGCGGGAGGGCCAAACACCGGGGAGCTGTTTTTT. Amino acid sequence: CASSPLVLAGGPNTGELFF. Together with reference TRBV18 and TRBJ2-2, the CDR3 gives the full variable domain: NAGVMQNPRHLVRRRGQEARLRCSPMKGHSHVYWYRQLPEEGLKFMVYLQKENIIDESGMPKERFSAEFPKEGPSILRIQQVVRGDSAAYFCASSPLVLAGGPNTGELFFGEGSRLTVL.